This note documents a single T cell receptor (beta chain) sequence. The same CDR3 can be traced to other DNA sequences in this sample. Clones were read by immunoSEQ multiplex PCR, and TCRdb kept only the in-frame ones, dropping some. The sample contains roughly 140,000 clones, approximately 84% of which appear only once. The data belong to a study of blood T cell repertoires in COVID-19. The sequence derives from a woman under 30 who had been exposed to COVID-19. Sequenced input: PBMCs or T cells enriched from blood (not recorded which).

The CDR3 protein is CASSVGLRTDTQYF. CDR3 bases: TGTGCCAGCAGCGTCGGACTACGCACAGATACGCAGTATTTT. The chain employs TRBV9 and TRBJ2-3, with a weak D call TRBD2 (6 bases). Per the germline V gene, CDR1 is SGDLS and CDR2 is YYNGEE. V was cut by 2 bases and J by 1 base, with 8 bases left in between. The CDR3 spans 14 residues.